These 27 T cell receptor beta chains share one sample of origin, sequenced in a study of post-analysis software for immune sequencing data. General observations from the study: Elevated frequency relative to controls characterized several TRBV segments in patients, TRBV5-6, TRBV5-1 and TRBV20-1 among them.

Their target antigens are unknown. Unique molecular identifiers were present in the TCR beta cDNA libraries. TCRdb reprocessed the PCR reads via MiXCR and lists one record per CDR3 protein. The sample records about 500,000 distinct CDR3 sequences, around 40% being singletons. The specimen sequenced was blood. The receptor source for this set is a girl under 18 with multiple sclerosis.

This clonotype was seen a few times. V gene TRBV6-5 combines with J gene TRBJ1-2; TRBD1 aligns across 9 bases. J lost 4 bases, V lost 5 bases, and 5 bases had no gene match. Per germline, CDR1 MNHEY and CDR2 SVGAGI. The CDR3 extends over 14 amino acids. CDR3 residues: CASSDPQGAYGYTF. The CDR3 DNA sequence: TGTGCCAGCAGTGACCCACAGGGGGCCTATGGCTACACCTTC.

Remarks on this clonotype: One base away lies a much larger clone, so this may be a sequencing read error. The chain joins TRBV20-1 to TRBJ2-5, with a weak D call TRBD1 (5 bases). The DNA matches TRBJ2-7 better at its end, which makes the J call doubtful. This CDR3 has 13 amino acids. CDR1 and CDR2 from the germline V gene are DFQATT and SNEGSKA (reference sequence). As DNA, the CDR3 is TGCAGTGCTAAAGGCAGCAGGGACTACGAGCAGTACTTC. Translation: CSAKGSRDYEQYF.

This clonotype was counted a few times. The chain carries TRBV9 and TRBJ2-3; TRBD2 aligns across 14 bases. Germline CDR1 is SGDLS and CDR2 is YYNGEE. Trimming removed 4 bases from V and 4 bases from J; junction bases left unmatched: 8. The CDR3 contains 17 residues. The chain's CDR3 is CASSPGLAGGIADTQYF. The CDR3 DNA sequence: TGTGCCAGCAGCCCTGGACTAGCGGGAGGTATAGCAGATACGCAGTATTTT.

The genes are TRBV15 and TRBJ1-4; D possibly corresponds to TRBD1 (6 bases). CDR1 is LNHNV, CDR2 YYDKDF, per germline (reference sequence). Trimming left V 4 bases short and J 5 bases short, with 11 bases between. CDR3 length: 14 residues. CDR3 nucleotide sequence: TGTGCCACCAGCAATCGGCAGGGGAATGAAAAACTGTTTTTT. Its protein is CATSNRQGNEKLFF. Looking up the rest from reference TRBV15 and TRBJ1-4 gives the full variable domain: DAMVIQNPRYQVTQFGKPVTLSCSQTLNHNVMYWYQQKSSQAPKLLFHYYDKDFNNEADTPDNFQSRRPNTSFCFLDIRSPGLGDTAMYLCATSNRQGNEKLFFGSGTQLSVL.

The rearrangement joins TRBV6-5 to TRBJ2-3, with a tentative D call TRBD2 (5 bases). Deletions cut 0 bases from V and 4 bases from J, with 8 bases between. Germline V gene data show CDR1 as MNHEY and CDR2 as SVGAGI. The CDR3 runs 14 residues. CDR3 region: CASSYSPRADTQYF. CDR3 DNA: TGTGCCAGCAGTTACTCGCCGAGGGCAGATACGCAGTATTTT.

The J gene is TRBJ2-5, the V gene TRBV5-1, with 11 bases lining up with TRBD1. V lost 0 bases, J lost 2 bases, and 3 bases stayed unmatched. This CDR3 is built from 16 residues. The germline CDR1 and CDR2 sequences are SGHRS and YFSETQ. CDR3 DNA sequence: TGCGCCAGCAGCTTGGCAGGGACAGGGGGACAAGAGACCCAGTACTTC. Encoded protein: CASSLAGTGGQETQYF.

V usage is TRBV7-9 and J usage is TRBJ2-3; TRBD1 might be the D (5 bases). This CDR3 spans 16 amino acids. Germline-derived CDR1 and CDR2 are SEHNR and FQNEAQ (reference sequence). Trimming removed 5 bases at V and 2 bases at J, with 17 bases between. In nucleotides, the CDR3 is TGTGCCAGCAGCGGGCCGACAGCTCGCTACACAGATACGCAGTATTTT. Amino acid sequence: CASSGPTARYTDTQYF.

The chain carries TRBV4-2 and TRBJ1-4, with unresolved D. Germline V gene lookup returns CDR1 LGHNA and CDR2 YNFKEQ. CDR3 length: 17 amino acids. Between the trimmed V and J ends, which lost 0 bases and 7 bases, there was a span of 18 bases. Written as DNA, the CDR3 is TGTGCCAGCAGCCAAGATCCGTCCCTTCGTCGTAGTGAAAAACTGTTTTTT. It translates to CASSQDPSLRRSEKLFF.

This rearrangement joins TRBV7-3 to TRBJ1-5; TRBD1 matches at 8 bases. Germline lookup yields CDR1 SGHTA and CDR2 FQGTGA. V was clipped by 4 bases and J by 2 bases; unmatched bases: 13. The CDR3 extends over 18 amino acids. The CDR3 is CASSYKGRGRLGNQPQHF. For the CDR3, the DNA is TGTGCCAGCAGCTATAAGGGCAGGGGGCGATTAGGCAATCAGCCCCAGCATTTT.

This clonotype was recorded a few times. This chain joins TRBV28 and TRBJ2-7, with 8 nucleotides matching TRBD2. V shed 7 bases, J shed 2 bases, and the junction held 10 bases outside the gene matches. The length of the CDR3 is 15 residues. Germline V lookup: CDR1 MDHEN, CDR2 SYDVKM. In nucleotides, the CDR3 is TGTGCCAGCACCAACCGAGCGGGAGTTCCCTACGAGCAGTACTTC. This encodes CASTNRAGVPYEQYF.

The chain is built from TRBV4-2 and TRBJ1-4; D possibly corresponds to TRBD1 (6 bases). The CDR3 loop spans 15 amino acids. The ends were cut back, 1 base at V and 0 bases at J, with 6 bases in the middle. Germline V gene lookup returns CDR1 LGHNA and CDR2 YNFKEQ. The CDR3 is CASSQGTATNEKLFF. CDR3 nucleotides: TGTGCCAGCAGCCAAGGGACAGCAACTAATGAAAAACTGTTTTTT.

This clonotype was seen a handful of times. V gene TRBV20-1 combines with J gene TRBJ1-2, with a weak D call TRBD1 (6 bases). This CDR3 has 15 residues. Germline-derived CDR1 and CDR2 are DFQATT and SNEGSKA (reference sequence). V was shortened by 5 bases and J by 5 bases, with 21 bases between the two germline ends. The CDR3 is CSAPLQASRGYGYTF. The CDR3 DNA is TGCAGTGCTCCCCTCCAAGCTTCAAGGGGGTATGGCTACACCTTC.

The chain carries TRBV21-1 and TRBJ2-5; the table's D gene call, TRBD1, was not cross checked with the DNA. TRBV21-1 is reported as a pseudogene. The CDR3 runs 16 residues. The CDR3 loop is CASSKEGASSQETQYF. CDR3 sequence (DNA): TGTGCCAGCAGCAAAGAAGGGGCCAGCTCCCAAGAGACCCAGTACTTC.

This clonotype was detected only a few times. The chain joins TRBV6-1 to TRBJ2-7, with 8 bases identical to TRBD1. Trimming cost V 6 bases and J 2 bases; bases outside gene matches: 6. Germline lookup yields CDR1 MNHNS and CDR2 SASEGT. The CDR3 sequence is 14 residues long. The CDR3 region has the DNA TGTGCCAGCAGGGGACAGGCCCCCACCTACGAGCAGTACTTC. Its translation is CASRGQAPTYEQYF.

The chain joins TRBV20-1 to TRBJ2-3, with 10 positions matching TRBD2. Looked up from germline, CDR1 is DFQATT and CDR2 is SNEGSKA (reference sequence). This CDR3 contains 14 residues. The CDR3 here is CSSLQREGQDTQYF. Here the CDR3 DNA reads TGCAGCTCCTTGCAGCGGGAGGGCCAGGATACGCAGTATTTT.

The V gene is TRBV12-3 or TRBV12-4, the J gene TRBJ1-5, with D perhaps TRBD1 (6 bases). Trimming pared 5 bases from V and 3 bases from J, leaving 11 bases between. The CDR3 length is 14 residues. The CDR3 reads CASSGQGSNQPQHF. CDR3 bases: TGTGCCAGCAGTGGCCAGGGGTCCAATCAGCCCCAGCATTTT.

Notes on this clonotype: A single base separates this from a much larger clone, so it may be a read error. The chain employs TRBV20-1 and TRBJ2-5, with TRBD1 matching over 11 bases. CDR1 and CDR2 (germline): DFQATT, SNEGSKA (reference sequence). This CDR3 spans 14 amino acids. The CDR3 loop is CSAALGQGEETRYF. As DNA, the CDR3 is TGCAGTGCTGCCCTGGGACAGGGGGAAGAGACCCGGTACTTC.

The chain combines TRBV7-9 with TRBJ2-3; perhaps TRBD1 as D (6 bases). Germline V lookup: CDR1 SEHNR, CDR2 FQNEAQ (reference sequence). V shed 8 bases and J shed 1 base, with 13 bases lying between them. The CDR3 covers 14 residues. CDR3 sequence: CASLSRTGTDTQYF. The DNA for the CDR3 is TGTGCCAGCCTCTCAAGGACAGGCACAGATACGCAGTATTTT.

CDR3 in amino acids: CSGGGSDTEAFF. The CDR3, as DNA: TGCAGTGGTGGAGGGTCGGACACTGAAGCTTTCTTT. This chain connects TRBV20-1 to TRBJ1-1; D is unclear. The V gene lost 7 bases and the J gene lost 3 bases, with 12 bases spanning the gap. The CDR3 spans 12 residues. Germline CDR1 is DFQATT and CDR2 is SNEGSKA (reference sequence).

The V and J genes are TRBV29-1 and TRBJ1-2; D call uncertain. Trimming took 4 bases from V and 2 from J, leaving 8 bases between them. Germline assignment: CDR1 SQVTM and CDR2 ANQGSEA. This CDR3 has 12 residues. The CDR3, as DNA: TGCAGCGTTGGTTCAGGAAACTATGGCTACACCTTC. Translating gives CSVGSGNYGYTF.

The V and J genes are TRBV5-1 and TRBJ2-1, with no clear D. V was trimmed by 4 bases and J by 0 bases, leaving 14 bases between them. This CDR3 comprises 16 residues. CDR1 SGHRS and CDR2 YFSETQ come from the germline V gene. This CDR3 is CASSQTRESSYNEQFF. The CDR3 nucleotides read TGCGCCAGCAGCCAGACGCGTGAAAGCTCCTACAATGAGCAGTTCTTC. The whole variable domain, remainder taken from reference TRBV5-1 and TRBJ2-1, is KAGVTQTPRYLIKTRGQQVTLSCSPISGHRSVSWYQQTPGQGLQFLFEYFSETQRNKGNFPGRFSGRQFSNSRSEMNVSTLELGDSALYLCASSQTRESSYNEQFFGPGTRLTVL.

This clonotype was counted a few times. This rearrangement joins TRBV12-3 or TRBV12-4 to TRBJ2-1; 15 bases fit TRBD2. The J segment lost 7 bases and the V segment lost 8 bases, leaving 9 bases of the junction unmatched. CDR3 length equals 16 residues. For the CDR3, the DNA is TGTGCCAGCCATTACAGAGGACTAGCGGGAGGGAATGAGCAGTTCTTC. Amino acids: CASHYRGLAGGNEQFF.

This clonotype has more than one count but fewer than ten. J is TRBJ2-1 and V is TRBV5-1, with 9 positions matching TRBD2. V lost 5 bases and J lost 9; bases outside the gene matches: 9. CDR1 is SGHRS and CDR2 is YFSETQ in the germline V gene. This CDR3 contains 14 residues. The CDR3 reads CASRGLAGDSEQFF. The CDR3 bases are TGCGCCAGCAGGGGGTTAGCGGGAGATAGTGAGCAGTTCTTC. Combining the CDR3 with reference TRBV5-1 and TRBJ2-1 gives the whole variable domain KAGVTQTPRYLIKTRGQQVTLSCSPISGHRSVSWYQQTPGQGLQFLFEYFSETQRNKGNFPGRFSGRQFSNSRSEMNVSTLELGDSALYLCASRGLAGDSEQFFGPGTRLTVL.

Note on this clonotype: At one of its ends the junction is not consistent with the germline gene, which may arise from a read error. The chain has TRBV5-1 and TRBJ2-1, with D perhaps matching TRBD2 (5 bases). Germline V CDR1 and CDR2: SGHRS, YFSETQ. The CDR3 totals 14 residues. The CDR3 region has the DNA TGTGCCAGCAGCTTAGCCCTAGCCGGCAATGAGCAGTTCTTC. This translates into CASSLALAGNEQFF.

This clonotype was picked up a small number of times. V and J are TRBV29-1 and TRBJ2-1; 7 bases match TRBD1. The J call may be faulty, since TRBJ2-7 better matches the DNA end. Germline CDR1 is SQVTM and CDR2 is ANQGSEA. This CDR3 contains 15 residues. The CDR3: CSVAPPGTANYEQYF. CDR3 sequence (DNA): TGCAGCGTTGCTCCCCCAGGGACAGCAAACTACGAGCAGTACTTC.

This clonotype was seen just once. The CDR3: CASTQGFEAFF. The DNA for the CDR3 is TGTGCCAGCACCCAAGGGTTCGAAGCTTTCTTT. The chain combines TRBV27 with TRBJ1-1, with D unresolved. V lost 7 bases and J lost 8, with 11 bases in between. The CDR3 totals 11 residues. CDR1 and CDR2 (germline): MNHEY, SMNVEV (reference sequence).

This clonotype has only a few counts. The chain couples TRBV7-2 to TRBJ2-7; 8 nucleotides line up with TRBD2. CDR1 SGHTA and CDR2 FQGNSA come from the germline V gene. There are 16 residues in the CDR3. After removal of 2 bases from V and 2 bases from J, the junction contained 8 bases not matched to a gene. CDR3: CASSLSQRERTYEQYF. The CDR3 bases are TGTGCCAGCAGCTTATCCCAGCGGGAGCGGACCTACGAGCAGTACTTC.